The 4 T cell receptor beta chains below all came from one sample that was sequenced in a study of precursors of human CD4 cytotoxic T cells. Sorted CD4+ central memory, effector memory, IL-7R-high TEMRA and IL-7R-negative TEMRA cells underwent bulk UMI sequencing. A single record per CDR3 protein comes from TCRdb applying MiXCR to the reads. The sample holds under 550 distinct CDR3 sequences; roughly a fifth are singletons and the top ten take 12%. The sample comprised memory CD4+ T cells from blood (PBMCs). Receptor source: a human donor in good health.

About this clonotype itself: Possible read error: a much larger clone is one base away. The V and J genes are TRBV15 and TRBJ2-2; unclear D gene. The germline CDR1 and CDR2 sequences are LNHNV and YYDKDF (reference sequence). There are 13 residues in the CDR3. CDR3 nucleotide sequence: TGTGCCGCCAGCAGGTCATACACCGGGGAGCTGTTTTTT. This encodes CAASRSYTGELFF.

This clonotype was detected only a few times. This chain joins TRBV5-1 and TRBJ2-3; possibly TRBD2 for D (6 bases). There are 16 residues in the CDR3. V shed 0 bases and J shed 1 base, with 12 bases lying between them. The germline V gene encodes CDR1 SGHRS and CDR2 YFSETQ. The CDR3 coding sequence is TGCGCCAGCAGCTTGGAAGGGCGGGGCGGCACAGATACGCAGTATTTT. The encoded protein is CASSLEGRGGTDTQYF.

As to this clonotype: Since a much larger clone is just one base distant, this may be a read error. CDR3 in amino acids: CARSLYGGAQPQHF. The CDR3 DNA reads TGCGCCAGGAGCTTGTACGGGGGGGCTCAGCCCCAGCATTTT. The chain has TRBV5-1 and TRBJ1-5, with D perhaps matching TRBD1 (6 bases). Germline V CDR1 and CDR2: SGHRS, YFSETQ. The CDR3 length is 14 residues.

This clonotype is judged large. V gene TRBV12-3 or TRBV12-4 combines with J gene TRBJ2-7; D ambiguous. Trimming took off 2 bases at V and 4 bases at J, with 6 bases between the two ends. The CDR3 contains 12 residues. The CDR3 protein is CASSLLGYEQYF. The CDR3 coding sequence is TGTGCCAGCAGTTTATTGGGTTACGAGCAGTACTTC.